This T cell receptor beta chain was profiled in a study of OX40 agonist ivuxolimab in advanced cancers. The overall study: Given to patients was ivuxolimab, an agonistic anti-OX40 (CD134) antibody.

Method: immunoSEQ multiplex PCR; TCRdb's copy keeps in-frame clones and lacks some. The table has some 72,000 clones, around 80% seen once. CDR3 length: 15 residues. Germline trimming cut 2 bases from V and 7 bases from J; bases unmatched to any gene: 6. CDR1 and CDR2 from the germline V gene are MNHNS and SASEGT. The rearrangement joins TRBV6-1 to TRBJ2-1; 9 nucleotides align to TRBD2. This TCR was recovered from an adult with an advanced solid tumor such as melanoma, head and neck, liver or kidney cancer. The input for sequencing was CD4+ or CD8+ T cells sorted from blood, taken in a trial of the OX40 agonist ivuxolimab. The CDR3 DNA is TGTGCCAGCAGTGAACCGGGACTAGCAACGAATGAGCAGTTCTTC. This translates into CASSEPGLATNEQFF.